These 10 T cell receptor beta chains were all obtained from the same sample, sequenced in a study of T cell responses to AZD1222 COVID-19 vaccine. The protocol was immunoSEQ multiplex PCR, while the TCRdb copy is restricted to in-frame clones and leaves out a portion. The sample includes around 89,000 clones, 70% to 90% of them seen just once. The sample here was peripheral blood, taken 28 days after the second AZD1222 dose. Every receptor here comes from an adult who received the AZD1222 COVID-19 vaccine.

This chain joins TRBV6-5 and TRBJ1-2; D remains ambiguous. The germline CDR1 and CDR2 sequences are MNHEY and SVGAGI. The CDR3 runs 12 residues. V lost 7 bases and J 0 bases, leaving 6 bases between the germline ends. The chain's CDR3 is CASTQANYGYTF. The CDR3 region has the DNA TGTGCCAGCACCCAGGCTAACTATGGCTACACCTTC.

Only a few counts were recorded for this clone. The chain carries TRBV3-1 (or the pseudogene TRBV3-2) and TRBJ1-2, with D unclear. This CDR3 has 12 amino acids. Trimming removed 2 bases from V and 8 bases from J, with 9 bases in between. Germline loops: CDR1 LGHDT, CDR2 YNNKEL (reference sequence). For the CDR3, the DNA is TGTGCCAGCAGCCAATGGCAGTGGGGCTACACCTTC. It yields the protein CASSQWQWGYTF.

The chain employs TRBV7-3 and TRBJ2-6, with TRBD1 identical over 9 bases. This CDR3 is built from 17 residues. The V gene's germline CDR1 is SGHTA and CDR2 FQGTGA. The V gene end was trimmed by 5 bases and the J gene end by 3 bases; junction bases not matched to a gene: 8. The CDR3 protein is CASSAGQGIGGANVLTF. In nucleotides, the CDR3 is TGTGCCAGCAGCGCGGGACAGGGAATCGGTGGGGCCAACGTCCTGACTTTC.

For the CDR3, the DNA is TGTGCCAGTAGTAGGGGACAGGGGGCATCAAGAAACTATGGCTACACCTTC. It codes for CASSRGQGASRNYGYTF. V and J are TRBV19 and TRBJ1-2; 12 bases fit TRBD1. The CDR3 spans 17 residues. CDR1 is LNHDA and CDR2 is SQIVND in the germline V gene (reference sequence). With 4 bases clipped from V and 2 bases from J, the junction kept 8 bases outside the gene matches.

The rearrangement links TRBV7-2 to TRBJ2-7; 9 bases line up with TRBD1. Looked up from germline, CDR1 is SGHTA and CDR2 is FQGNSA. V trimming: 6 bases; J trimming: 4 bases; junction bases outside the gene matches: 7. This CDR3 spans 14 amino acids. CDR3 nucleotide sequence: TGTGCCAGCAGTTACGGACAGGGGTCGTACGAGCAGTACTTC. Amino acid sequence: CASSYGQGSYEQYF.

This chain connects TRBV18 to TRBJ1-1; D is possibly TRBD1 (6 bases). This CDR3 is built from 19 residues. V was trimmed by 3 bases and J by 3 bases, leaving 26 bases between them. Germline CDR1 and CDR2: KGHSH and LQKENI. CDR3 in amino acids: CASSPNGVRVTGGDTEAFF. The CDR3 coding sequence is TGTGCCAGCTCACCGAATGGAGTGAGAGTGACAGGCGGCGACACTGAAGCTTTCTTT.

The CDR3 is CASGPGTENQPQHF. The CDR3 DNA reads TGTGCCAGTGGACCCGGGACCGAGAATCAGCCCCAGCATTTT. The chain employs TRBV19 and TRBJ1-5, with a possible D match to TRBD1 (5 bases). CDR3 length equals 14 residues. Deletions cut 8 bases from V and 4 bases from J, with 15 bases between. The germline gives CDR1 LNHDA, CDR2 SQIVND (reference sequence). Full variable domain (missing parts from reference TRBV19 and TRBJ1-5): DGGITQSPKYLFRKEGQNVTLSCEQNLNHDAMYWYRQDPGQGLRLIYYSQIVNDFQKGDIAEGYSVSREKKESFPLTVTSAQKNPTAFYLCASGPGTENQPQHFGDGTRLSIL.

The rearrangement joins TRBV27 to TRBJ1-2, with 9 bases identical to TRBD1. V lost 6 bases to trimming and J lost 5 bases; unmatched junction nucleotides: 4. This CDR3 has 13 residues. Germline values: CDR1 MNHEY, CDR2 SMNVEV (reference sequence). DNA of the CDR3: TGTGCCAGCAGCCATGACAGGGGGTATGGCTACACCTTC. Protein sequence: CASSHDRGYGYTF.

The V call is TRBV3-1 (or the pseudogene TRBV3-2), the J call TRBJ1-4, with D possibly matching TRBD1 (6 bases). Between the trimmed V and J ends, which lost 4 bases and 5 bases, there was a span of 17 bases. Germline lookup yields CDR1 LGHDT and CDR2 YNNKEL (reference sequence). The CDR3 loop spans 16 amino acids. CDR3 region: CASSRRGEEGNEKLFF. For the CDR3, the DNA is TGTGCCAGCAGCCGGAGGGGGGAAGAAGGGAATGAAAAACTGTTTTTT.

V gene TRBV7-3 combines with J gene TRBJ1-1, with no clear D. Trimming took 3 bases from V and 0 from J, leaving 5 bases between them. In germline, CDR1 is SGHTA, CDR2 FQGTGA. This CDR3 spans 13 amino acids. CDR3 nucleotides: TGTGCCAGCAGCTTGGGCATGAACACTGAAGCTTTCTTT. Its translation is CASSLGMNTEAFF. The complete variable domain, with remaining parts taken from reference TRBV7-3 and TRBJ1-1, reads GAGVSQTPSNKVTEKGKYVELRCDPISGHTALYWYRQSLGQGPEFLIYFQGTGAADDSGLPNDRFFAVRPEGSVSTLKIQRTERGDSAVYLCASSLGMNTEAFFGQGTRLTVV.